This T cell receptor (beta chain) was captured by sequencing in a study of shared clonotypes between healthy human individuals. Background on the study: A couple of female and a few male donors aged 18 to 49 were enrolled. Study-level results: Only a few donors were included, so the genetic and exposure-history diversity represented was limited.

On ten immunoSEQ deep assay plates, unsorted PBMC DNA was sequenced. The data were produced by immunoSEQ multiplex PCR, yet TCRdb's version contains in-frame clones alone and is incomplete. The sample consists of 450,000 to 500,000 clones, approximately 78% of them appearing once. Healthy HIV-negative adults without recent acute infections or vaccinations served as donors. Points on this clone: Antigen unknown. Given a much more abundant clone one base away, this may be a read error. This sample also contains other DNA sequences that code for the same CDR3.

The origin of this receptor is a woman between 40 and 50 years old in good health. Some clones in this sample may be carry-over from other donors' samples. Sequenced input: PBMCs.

The DNA of the CDR3 is TGTGCCAGCAGCTTGGGGAGCTCCTACGAGCAGTACTTC. This sequence encodes CASSLGSSYEQYF. The chain links TRBV5-6 to TRBJ2-7, with D unclear. V dropped 0 bases and J dropped 0 bases, with 4 bases sitting between them. Germline assignment: CDR1 SGHDT and CDR2 YYEEEE. The CDR3 has 13 residues.